The sequence of this TCR beta chain was determined in a study of blood T cell repertoires in COVID-19. The CDR3 sequence is 14 residues long. Trimming left V 2 bases short and J 8 bases short, with 14 bases between. Germline V lookup: CDR1 SGHNT, CDR2 YYREEE (reference sequence). Measured with immunoSEQ multiplex PCR; TCRdb has only the in-frame clones, and not every one. The sample yields a few hundred thousand clones, about nine tenths seen once. Sample: PBMCs or T cells enriched from blood (not recorded which). This TCR was sampled from a man younger than 40 who had recovered from COVID-19. The V call is TRBV5-4, the J call TRBJ1-3, with a tentative D call TRBD1 (5 bases). CDR3 nucleotide sequence: TGTGCCAGCAGCTTAAGACAGAAAGGAGACACCATATATTTT. This gives the protein CASSLRQKGDTIYF. Full variable domain (remainder filled in from reference TRBV5-4 and TRBJ1-3): ETGVTQSPTHLIKTRGQQVTLRCSSQSGHNTVSWYQQALGQGPQFIFQYYREEENGRGNFPPRFSGLQFPNYSSELNVNALELDDSALYLCASSLRQKGDTIYFGEGSWLTVV.